The 26 T cell receptor beta chains presented below share a single source sample, sequenced in a study of blood T cell repertoires in COVID-19. Sequencing was performed with immunoSEQ multiplex PCR; in TCRdb, only in-frame clones are kept and a portion is missing. The table records roughly 380,000 clones, 70% to 90% of them present only once. The specimen was peripheral blood. Every receptor here comes from a woman aged 35 to 49 with COVID-19, enrolled during active disease.

This sequence joins TRBV19 and TRBJ1-2, with TRBD1 as a possible D gene (6 bases). V was pared by 5 bases and J by 8 bases, with 21 bases between. Germline V lookup: CDR1 LNHDA, CDR2 SQIVND (reference sequence). This CDR3 is built from 15 residues. CDR3 sequence: CASSFPGQFLSGYTF. CDR3 DNA sequence: TGTGCCAGTAGTTTCCCAGGACAGTTTTTAAGCGGCTACACCTTC.

This chain joins TRBV28 and TRBJ2-1, with D maybe TRBD2 (7 bases). The CDR3 is made up of 18 amino acids. The germline CDR1 and CDR2 sequences are MDHEN and SYDVKM. V shed 10 bases and J shed 7 bases, with 32 bases lying between them. The CDR3 spells CATLLGGGGPPGGNEQFF. DNA of the CDR3: TGTGCCACCCTGCTTGGGGGCGGGGGACCACCTGGGGGGAATGAGCAGTTCTTC. Variable domain in full (rest from reference TRBV28 and TRBJ2-1): DVKVTQSSRYLVKRTGEKVFLECVQDMDHENMFWYRQDPGLGLRLIYFSYDVKMKEKGDIPEGYSVSREKKERFSLILESASTNQTSMYLCATLLGGGGPPGGNEQFFGPGTRLTVL.

This chain uses TRBV15 with TRBJ2-7, with 8 bases that match TRBD1. Trimming removed 3 bases from V and 5 bases from J; junction bases left unmatched: 9. The CDR3 contains 15 residues. Germline CDR1 reads LNHNV; CDR2 reads YYDKDF (reference sequence). CDR3 residues: CATSSRQGPKDEQYF. For the CDR3, the DNA is TGTGCCACCAGCAGCCGACAGGGGCCAAAGGACGAGCAGTACTTC.

The CDR3 here is CASSSILGVGEQYF. The CDR3 bases are TGTGCCAGCAGCTCCATCCTCGGGGTTGGCGAGCAGTACTTC. The chain has TRBV6-5 and TRBJ2-7; tentatively, D is TRBD2 (5 bases). This CDR3 contains 14 residues. Trimming shortened V by 6 bases and J by 6 bases, and 18 bases separated the two germline ends. Germline CDR1 MNHEY, CDR2 SVGAGI.

This chain links TRBV7-2 with TRBJ1-2; 7 bases align to TRBD1. Germline V gene sequence: CDR1 SGHTA, CDR2 FQGNSA. Losses at the gene ends were 1 base for V and 2 bases for J; bases not matched to a gene: 1. The CDR3 spans 14 residues. The CDR3 reads CASSLEGANYGYTF. The CDR3 nucleotides read TGTGCCAGCAGCTTAGAGGGGGCAAACTATGGCTACACCTTC.

V usage is TRBV3-1 (or the pseudogene TRBV3-2) and J usage is TRBJ1-2; D possibly corresponds to TRBD1 (6 bases). The CDR3 is 13 residues long. V was clipped by 1 base and J by 6 bases, with 9 bases between them. Germline values: CDR1 LGHDT, CDR2 YNNKEL (reference sequence). The CDR3 DNA reads TGTGCCAGCAGCCAAGGAGGGGGGGATGGCTACACCTTC. Amino acid sequence: CASSQGGGDGYTF.

The V and J genes are TRBV7-2 and TRBJ2-5, with D possibly being TRBD2 (5 bases). This CDR3 region has 16 residues. Trimming cost V 1 base and J 4 bases, with 16 bases left between them. CDR1 and CDR2 (germline): SGHTA, FQGNSA. CDR3 sequence (DNA): TGTGCCAGCAGCTTAGTTCGCGGGTCCCGGGGAGAGACCCAGTACTTC. It translates to CASSLVRGSRGETQYF. Combining the CDR3 with reference TRBV7-2 and TRBJ2-5 gives the whole variable domain GAGVSQSPSNKVTEKGKDVELRCDPISGHTALYWYRQSLGQGLEFLIYFQGNSAPDKSGLPSDRFSAERTGGSVSTLTIQRTQQEDSAVYLCASSLVRGSRGETQYFGPGTRLLVL.

This chain connects TRBV5-1 to TRBJ2-3, with a tentative D call TRBD2 (6 bases). CDR1 is SGHRS, CDR2 YFSETQ, per germline. The CDR3 has 14 residues. The V gene lost 4 bases and the J gene lost 4 bases, with 13 bases spanning the gap. The CDR3 DNA reads TGCGCCAGCAGCCCCCCCGCTAGCGCAGATACGCAGTATTTT. Translation: CASSPPASADTQYF.

This rearrangement joins TRBV28 to TRBJ2-5; the match to TRBD2 covers 9 bases. The V segment lost 3 bases and the J segment 5 bases; nucleotides outside the gene matches: 4. Germline V gives CDR1 MDHEN, CDR2 SYDVKM. CDR3 length: 14 residues. This CDR3 is CASSFPGTSETQYF. The CDR3 coding sequence is TGTGCCAGCAGTTTTCCCGGGACTAGCGAGACCCAGTACTTC.

This chain uses TRBV27 with TRBJ1-1, with a tentative D call TRBD1 (5 bases). Germline CDR1 and CDR2: MNHEY and SMNVEV (reference sequence). With 5 bases removed from V and 3 bases from J, the gap between germline ends came to 13 bases. CDR3 size: 14 residues. The CDR3, as DNA: TGTGCCAGCAGTCGATCAGGGTGGGACACTGAAGCTTTCTTT. It is translated as CASSRSGWDTEAFF.

The sample holds one count of this clone. V usage is TRBV6-5 and J usage is TRBJ1-5; perhaps TRBD1 as D (5 bases). The CDR3 has 16 residues. Germline values: CDR1 MNHEY, CDR2 SVGAGI. V lost 2 bases and J 3 bases, leaving 14 bases between the germline ends. CDR3 amino acids: CASSYVRGRINQPQHF. Written as DNA, the CDR3 is TGTGCCAGCAGTTACGTTAGGGGTCGGATCAATCAGCCCCAGCATTTT.

This chain connects TRBV5-6 to TRBJ1-2; TRBD1 matches at 8 bases. The CDR3 consists of 14 residues. CDR1 and CDR2 from the germline V gene are SGHDT and YYEEEE. The junction had 6 bases not matched to a gene; V was cut back by 4 bases and J by 4 bases. In DNA, the CDR3 is TGTGCCAGCAGCCCGAACAGGGGGGCCTATGGCTACACCTTC. Translation gives CASSPNRGAYGYTF. The full variable domain, in which reference TRBV5-6 and TRBJ1-2 provide the parts outside the CDR3, is DAGVTQSPTHLIKTRGQQVTLRCSPKSGHDTVSWYQQALGQGPQFIFQYYEEEERQRGNFPDRFSGHQFPNYSSELNVNALLLGDSALYLCASSPNRGAYGYTFGSGTRLTVV.

This rearrangement joins TRBV19 to TRBJ2-7; 9 nucleotides align to TRBD1. Looked up from germline, CDR1 is LNHDA and CDR2 is SQIVND (reference sequence). V was clipped by 4 bases and J by 6 bases; unmatched bases: 10. The CDR3 covers 15 residues. The DNA for the CDR3 is TGTGCCAGTAGTACCAGTCGGGGGACAGGGAGCGAGCAGTACTTC. Residues: CASSTSRGTGSEQYF.

This chain links TRBV28 with TRBJ2-7; a weak D match, TRBD1 (7 bases). Germline CDR1 MDHEN, CDR2 SYDVKM. Trimming pared 3 bases from V and 4 bases from J, leaving 13 bases between. The CDR3 is 14 amino acids. The CDR3 loop reads CASSLPQGGYEQYF. The CDR3 DNA sequence: TGTGCCAGCAGTTTGCCCCAGGGGGGTTACGAGCAGTACTTC.

The gene calls are TRBV28 and TRBJ2-1; maybe TRBD1 (6 bases). The germline CDR1 and CDR2 sequences are MDHEN and SYDVKM. Trimming took off 5 bases at V and 4 bases at J, with 9 bases between the two ends. The CDR3 length is 13 residues. CDR3: CASSRGIYNEQFF. CDR3 DNA: TGTGCCAGCAGTAGGGGGATTTACAATGAGCAGTTCTTC.

The rearrangement uses TRBV6-5 and TRBJ1-2; 7 positions agree with TRBD1. The V gene end was trimmed by 8 bases and the J gene end by 4 bases; junction bases not matched to a gene: 7. Germline assignment: CDR1 MNHEY and CDR2 SVGAGI. The CDR3 has 13 amino acids. Written as DNA, the CDR3 is TGTGCCAGCCGGAAGACAGGGACCTATGGCTACACCTTC. Protein product: CASRKTGTYGYTF.

This chain links TRBV12-3 or TRBV12-4 with TRBJ2-7; D gene unclear. This CDR3 is 13 amino acids long. V was clipped by 3 bases and J by 4 bases, with 10 bases between them. The CDR3 bases are TGTGCCAGCAGTTTGAATTCCGGGTACGAGCAGTACTTC. It yields the protein CASSLNSGYEQYF.

Only a few counts were recorded for this clone. At the DNA level, this CDR3 is encoded by other sequences in the same sample as well. This chain links TRBV5-1 with TRBJ1-1; TRBD1 aligns across 10 bases. Germline V CDR1 and CDR2: SGHRS, YFSETQ. CDR3 size: 15 residues. Germline trimming cut 2 bases from V and 5 bases from J; bases unmatched to any gene: 6. The CDR3 DNA follows: TGCGCCAGCAGCTTATGGACAGGGGGAGGGACTGAAGCTTTCTTT. It codes for CASSLWTGGGTEAFF.

The chain combines TRBV7-2 with TRBJ2-2; D perhaps matches TRBD1 (8 bases). Looked up from germline, CDR1 is SGHTA and CDR2 is FQGNSA. This CDR3 spans 18 amino acids. V was trimmed by 0 bases and J by 4 bases, leaving 18 bases between them. The CDR3 region is CASSLALRTGRATGELFF. CDR3 sequence (DNA): TGTGCCAGCAGCTTAGCGCTTCGGACAGGGAGGGCCACCGGGGAGCTGTTTTTT.

The V gene is TRBV5-1, the J gene TRBJ1-1, with D possibly being TRBD1 (5 bases). Trimming took off 4 bases at V and 1 base at J, with 11 bases between the two ends. CDR1 and CDR2 (germline): SGHRS, YFSETQ. CDR3 length equals 14 residues. The CDR3 is CASSIDSWNTEAFF. Written as DNA, the CDR3 is TGCGCCAGCAGCATTGACAGCTGGAACACTGAAGCTTTCTTT.

V is TRBV7-8 and J is TRBJ2-7; 12 nucleotides match TRBD2. The V gene's germline CDR1 is SGHVS and CDR2 FQNEAQ. The length of the CDR3 is 18 residues. Trimming took 5 bases from V and 2 from J; bases not matched to a gene: 13. CDR3 in DNA: TGTGCCAGCAGCACAAGATTGACTAGCGGGAGTTCCCCCTACGAGCAGTACTTC. It codes for CASSTRLTSGSSPYEQYF.

The V and J genes are TRBV6-2 or TRBV6-3 and TRBJ1-5; 10 bases line up with TRBD1. Losses at the gene ends were 5 bases for V and 4 bases for J; bases not matched to a gene: 5. Germline assignment: CDR1 MNHEY and CDR2 SVGEGT. This CDR3 has 15 amino acids. The DNA for the CDR3 is TGTGCCAGCAGTGCCCGGGACAGGGGTAATCAGCCCCAGCATTTT. Amino acid sequence: CASSARDRGNQPQHF.

CDR3 DNA sequence: TGCAGCGTGTACTCCGGGACAGGATTTTACGAGCAGTACTTC. Its protein product is CSVYSGTGFYEQYF. The genes are TRBV29-1 and TRBJ2-7; 8 nucleotides line up with TRBD1. Looked up from germline, CDR1 is SQVTM and CDR2 is ANQGSEA. V lost 6 bases and J lost 4; bases outside the gene matches: 11. The CDR3 extends over 14 amino acids.

V and J are TRBV7-3 and TRBJ2-1; 7 bases fit TRBD1. From germline, CDR1 is SGHTA and CDR2 FQGTGA. J gave up 0 bases and V 2 bases, and 7 bases lay outside the gene matches. This CDR3 contains 17 residues. CDR3: CASSLFLRGSSYNEQFF. For the CDR3, the DNA is TGTGCCAGCAGCTTATTCCTCAGGGGGAGCTCCTACAATGAGCAGTTCTTC.

Only a few counts were recorded for this clone. This sequence joins TRBV11-2 and TRBJ2-7; 9 bases are a match to TRBD2. The junction had 2 bases not matched to a gene; V was cut back by 2 bases and J by 0 bases. This CDR3 region has 15 residues. Germline-derived CDR1 and CDR2 are SGHAT and FQNNGV. The CDR3 sequence is CASSLSGGSSYEQYF. CDR3 sequence (DNA): TGTGCCAGCAGCTTAAGCGGGGGGAGCTCCTACGAGCAGTACTTC. The full variable domain, in which reference TRBV11-2 and TRBJ2-7 provide the parts outside the CDR3, is EAGVAQSPRYKIIEKRQSVAFWCNPISGHATLYWYQQILGQGPKLLIQFQNNGVVDDSQLPKDRFSAERLKGVDSTLKIQPAKLEDSAVYLCASSLSGGSSYEQYFGPGTRLTVT.

The chain couples TRBV4-1 to TRBJ1-2, with D uncertain. The germline V gene encodes CDR1 MGHRA and CDR2 YSYEKL. The CDR3 covers 14 residues. V lost 2 bases, J lost 8 bases, and 15 bases lay in between. CDR3 protein: CASSQTFVATGYTF. The CDR3 DNA sequence: TGCGCCAGCAGCCAAACGTTCGTGGCAACAGGCTACACCTTC.